These 12 T cell receptor beta chains were sequenced from one sample in a study of T cells in localized non-small cell lung cancer. Measured with immunoSEQ multiplex PCR; TCRdb has only the in-frame clones, and not every one. Among 75,000 to 90,000 clones listed, 84% were seen once. This material consisted of peripheral blood, taken before any cancer treatment. The source of these receptors is a man aged 40 to 70 with stage I lung adenocarcinoma.

This chain links TRBV28 with TRBJ1-1, with 7 bases matching TRBD1. There are 12 residues in the CDR3. The germline V gene has CDR1 MDHEN and CDR2 SYDVKM. V lost 7 bases and J lost 10; bases outside the gene matches: 9. CDR3 DNA: TGTGCCAGCAAAGGGGGCCTGGCGGGAGCTTTCTTT. Protein: CASKGGLAGAFF.

Points on this clone: The sample contains more than one DNA sequence encoding this CDR3. The V and J genes are TRBV7-2 and TRBJ2-5, with no clear D. The germline V gene encodes CDR1 SGHTA and CDR2 FQGNSA. This CDR3 spans 12 amino acids. Trimming took off 0 bases at V and 5 bases at J, with 4 bases between the two ends. Written as DNA, the CDR3 is TGTGCCAGCAGCTTAGCCAGGGAGACCCAGTACTTC. Translated: CASSLARETQYF.

The chain has TRBV9 and TRBJ2-2; 7 bases line up with TRBD2. Germline CDR1 is SGDLS and CDR2 is YYNGEE. The J segment lost 4 bases and the V segment lost 0 bases, leaving 9 bases of the junction unmatched. The CDR3 totals 17 residues. CDR3 in amino acids: CASSVAHGREGTGELFF. CDR3 coding DNA: TGTGCCAGCAGCGTAGCCCACGGCAGGGAGGGCACCGGGGAGCTGTTTTTT.

The V call is TRBV5-6, the J call TRBJ1-1; the D gene is possibly TRBD1 (6 bases). Germline V gives CDR1 SGHDT, CDR2 YYEEEE. The CDR3 has 16 amino acids. V lost 0 bases, J lost 0 bases, and 12 bases lay in between. The CDR3 DNA is TGTGCCAGCAGCTTGGGCAGGGGAACGCTGAACACTGAAGCTTTCTTT. Its protein is CASSLGRGTLNTEAFF.

This clone has just one count. This rearrangement joins TRBV5-5 to TRBJ1-2, with 9 bases fitting TRBD1. After removal of 1 base from V and 5 bases from J, the junction contained 3 bases not matched to a gene. The CDR3 consists of 14 residues. Germline CDR1 SGHKS, CDR2 YYEKEE (reference sequence). CDR3 amino acids: CASSLTGGAYGYTF. The CDR3, as DNA: TGTGCCAGCAGCTTGACAGGGGGCGCATATGGCTACACCTTC. The full variable domain, completed using reference TRBV5-5 and TRBJ1-2, is DAGVTQSPTHLIKTRGQQVTLRCSPISGHKSVSWYQQVLGQGPQFIFQYYEKEERGRGNFPDRFSARQFPNYSSELNVNALLLGDSALYLCASSLTGGAYGYTFGSGTRLTVV.

The V call is TRBV25-1, the J call TRBJ1-3; D gene unclear. The ends were cut back, 8 bases at V and 0 bases at J, with 5 bases in the middle. The CDR3 is 12 residues long. Germline-derived CDR1 and CDR2 are MGHDK and SYGVNS. CDR3 protein: CASASSGNTIYF. The CDR3, as DNA: TGTGCCAGCGCTAGCTCTGGAAACACCATATATTTT.

The rearrangement links TRBV21-1 to TRBJ2-1; the table's D gene call, TRBD2, was not cross checked with the DNA. TRBV21-1 is noted as a pseudogene. CDR3 size: 14 residues. The DNA for the CDR3 is TGTGCCAGCAGGGCTAGAACCTCCTACAATGAGCAGTTCTTC. Translating gives CASRARTSYNEQFF.

The chain links TRBV23-1 to TRBJ1-4; no definite D call. TRBV23-1 carries the ORF label, with uncertain function. The length of the CDR3 is 18 residues. V dropped 1 base and J dropped 7 bases, with 22 bases sitting between them. The CDR3 nucleotides are TGCGCCAGCAGTCAATTACTACACCGCGGGTCGGCAGGTGAAAAACTGTTTTTT. Translating it yields CASSQLLHRGSAGEKLFF.

V is TRBV7-6 and J is TRBJ2-3; possibly TRBD1 or TRBD2 for D (5 bases each). With 5 bases removed from V and 6 bases from J, the gap between germline ends came to 24 bases. Looked up from germline, CDR1 is SGHVS and CDR2 is FNYEAQ. The CDR3 contains 17 residues. In DNA form, the CDR3 reads TGTGCCAGCAGCCCCTCAACTCCGGGACCTCCCGGGGATACGCAGTATTTT. Its translation is CASSPSTPGPPGDTQYF.

The chain joins TRBV29-1 to TRBJ1-1, with D tentatively TRBD1 (6 bases). Trimming stripped 7 bases from V and 0 bases from J, with 15 bases between. Germline values: CDR1 SQVTM, CDR2 ANQGSEA. The CDR3 consists of 14 residues. The CDR3 sequence: CSAKGGAMNTEAFF. The CDR3 coding sequence is TGCAGCGCAAAGGGGGGCGCGATGAACACTGAAGCTTTCTTT.

This clone was seen only once. The V call is TRBV4-1, the J call TRBJ2-7; D may be TRBD1 or TRBD2 (7 bases each). The germline V gene has CDR1 MGHRA and CDR2 YSYEKL. CDR3 length: 15 residues. V lost 0 bases to trimming and J lost 12 bases, with 21 bases between them. As DNA, the CDR3 is TGCGCCAGCAGCCAAGATGGGACAGCCGAGGGAGGGTCGTACTTC. It encodes CASSQDGTAEGGSYF.

This clone was seen a single time. The chain joins TRBV18 to TRBJ1-3, with 7 bases that match TRBD1. J gave up 2 bases and V 4 bases, and 5 bases lay outside the gene matches. Germline V gene lookup returns CDR1 KGHSH and CDR2 LQKENI. The CDR3 is 15 residues long. In DNA, the CDR3 is TGTGCCAGCTCACAACAGGGGCTTGCTGGAAACACCATATATTTT. Its protein product is CASSQQGLAGNTIYF.